This T cell receptor (beta chain) comes out of a study of T-cell memory formation after mild COVID-19. Study-wide context: Largely donor-specific sequence clusters came from a couple of donors.

The CDR3 totals 16 residues. V was shortened by 5 bases and J by 4 bases, with 20 bases between the two germline ends. In germline, CDR1 is SEHNR, CDR2 FQNEAQ (reference sequence). Study-wide results and caveats: Chiefly within CM and EM were the contracting CD4+ clones; CD8+ ones were within EMRA. Memory sampled before infection contained some responding clones, suggesting cross-reactive memory joined.

This clonotype was counted a few times. What it recognizes is unknown. TCRdb re-called the 5' RACE reads through MiXCR, storing one row per CDR3 protein. The sample yields about 340,000 distinct CDR3 sequences, roughly 15% seen once. The chain recombines TRBV7-9 with TRBJ1-2; the D is unclear. This receptor was identified in a young man who had mild COVID-19 (a few samples of this study predate the infection). Cell type and time point are not known. Material: PBMCs or a T cell subset sorted from them (not recorded which). The CDR3 nucleotides are TGTGCCAGCAGCGCGAAGCGGTCGCTTAGCACCTATGGCTACACCTTC. Translation gives CASSAKRSLSTYGYTF.